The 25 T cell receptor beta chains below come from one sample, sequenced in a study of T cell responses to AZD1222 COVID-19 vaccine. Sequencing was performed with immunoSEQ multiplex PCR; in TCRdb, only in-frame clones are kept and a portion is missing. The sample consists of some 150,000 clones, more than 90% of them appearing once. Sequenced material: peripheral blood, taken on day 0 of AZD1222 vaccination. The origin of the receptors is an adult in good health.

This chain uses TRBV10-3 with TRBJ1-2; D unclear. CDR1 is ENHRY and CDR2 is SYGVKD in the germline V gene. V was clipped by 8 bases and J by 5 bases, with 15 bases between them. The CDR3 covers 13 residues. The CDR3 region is CAISGRVTYGYTF. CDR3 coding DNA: TGTGCCATCTCCGGGCGGGTGACTTATGGCTACACCTTC.

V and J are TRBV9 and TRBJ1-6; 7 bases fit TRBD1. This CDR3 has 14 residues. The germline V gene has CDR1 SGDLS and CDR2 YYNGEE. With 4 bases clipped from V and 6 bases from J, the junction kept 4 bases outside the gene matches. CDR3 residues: CASSLGTANSPLHF. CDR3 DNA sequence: TGTGCCAGCAGCCTAGGGACAGCTAATTCACCCCTCCACTTT.

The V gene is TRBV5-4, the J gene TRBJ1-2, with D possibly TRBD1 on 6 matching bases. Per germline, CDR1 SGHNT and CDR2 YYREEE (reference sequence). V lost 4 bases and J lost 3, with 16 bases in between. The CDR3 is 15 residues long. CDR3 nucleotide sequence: TGTGCCAGCAGCAACGACAGGTTGGCCTACTATGGCTACACCTTC. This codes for CASSNDRLAYYGYTF. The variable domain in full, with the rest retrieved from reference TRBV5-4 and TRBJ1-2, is ETGVTQSPTHLIKTRGQQVTLRCSSQSGHNTVSWYQQALGQGPQFIFQYYREEENGRGNFPPRFSGLQFPNYSSELNVNALELDDSALYLCASSNDRLAYYGYTFGSGTRLTVV.

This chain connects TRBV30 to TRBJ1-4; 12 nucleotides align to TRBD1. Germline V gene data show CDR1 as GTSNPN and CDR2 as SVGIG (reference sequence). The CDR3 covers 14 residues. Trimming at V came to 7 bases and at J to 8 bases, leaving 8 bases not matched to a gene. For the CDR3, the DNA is TGTGCCTCGGGAGGGGACAGGGGGCCGGAAAAACTGTTTTTT. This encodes CASGGDRGPEKLFF.

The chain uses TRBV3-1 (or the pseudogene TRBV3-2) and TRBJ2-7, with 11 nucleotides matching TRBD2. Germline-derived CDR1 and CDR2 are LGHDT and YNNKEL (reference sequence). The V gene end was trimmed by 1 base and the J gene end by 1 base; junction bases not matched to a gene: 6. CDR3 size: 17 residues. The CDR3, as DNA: TGTGCCAGCAGCCAAGTCCACAGACTAGCGGGATCCTACGAGCAGTACTTC. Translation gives CASSQVHRLAGSYEQYF.

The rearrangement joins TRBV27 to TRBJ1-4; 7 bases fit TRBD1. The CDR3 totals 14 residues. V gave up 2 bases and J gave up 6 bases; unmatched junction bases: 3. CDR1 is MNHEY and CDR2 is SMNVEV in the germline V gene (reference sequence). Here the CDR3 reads CASSLRQGYEKLFF. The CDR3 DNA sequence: TGTGCCAGCAGTTTACGACAGGGATATGAAAAACTGTTTTTT. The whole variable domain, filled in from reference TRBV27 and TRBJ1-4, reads EAQVTQNPRYLITVTGKKLTVTCSQNMNHEYMSWYRQDPGLGLRQIYYSMNVEVTDKGDVPEGYKVSRKEKRNFPLILESPSPNQTSLYFCASSLRQGYEKLFFGSGTQLSVL.

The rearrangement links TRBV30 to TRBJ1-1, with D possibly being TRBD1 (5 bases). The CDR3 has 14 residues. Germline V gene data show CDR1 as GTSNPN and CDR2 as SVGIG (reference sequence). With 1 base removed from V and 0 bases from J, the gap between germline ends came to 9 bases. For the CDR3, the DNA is TGTGCCTGGAGTGCGACAGTTATGAACACTGAAGCTTTCTTT. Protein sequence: CAWSATVMNTEAFF. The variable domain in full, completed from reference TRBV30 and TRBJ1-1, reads SQTIHQWPATLVQPVGSPLSLECTVEGTSNPNLYWYRQAAGRGLQLLFYSVGIGQISSEVPQNLSASRPQDRQFILSSKKLLLSDSGFYLCAWSATVMNTEAFFGQGTRLTVV.

The CDR3 region is CASSNRAEAFF. The CDR3 DNA reads TGTGCCAGCAGCAATAGAGCTGAAGCTTTCTTT. This chain uses TRBV14 with TRBJ1-1, with no clear D. This CDR3 region has 11 residues. CDR1 SGHDN and CDR2 FVKESK come from the germline V gene. Trimming cost V 5 bases and J 6 bases, with 7 bases left between them. Combining the CDR3 with reference TRBV14 and TRBJ1-1 gives the whole variable domain EAGVTQFPSHSVIEKGQTVTLRCDPISGHDNLYWYRRVMGKEIKFLLHFVKESKQDESGMPNNRFLAERTGGTYSTLKVQPAELEDSGVYFCASSNRAEAFFGQGTRLTVV.

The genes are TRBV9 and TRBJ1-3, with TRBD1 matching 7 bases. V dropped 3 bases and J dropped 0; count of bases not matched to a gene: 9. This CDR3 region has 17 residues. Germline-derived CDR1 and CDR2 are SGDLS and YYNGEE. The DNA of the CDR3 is TGTGCCAGCAGCGCCAACCCCCGGGACAGCTCTGGAAACACCATATATTTT. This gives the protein CASSANPRDSSGNTIYF.

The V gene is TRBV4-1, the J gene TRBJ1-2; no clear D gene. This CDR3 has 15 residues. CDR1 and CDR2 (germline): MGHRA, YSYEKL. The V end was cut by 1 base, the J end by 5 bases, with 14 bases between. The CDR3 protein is CASSQVPGPTYGYTF. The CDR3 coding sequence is TGCGCCAGCAGCCAAGTCCCGGGTCCCACATATGGCTACACCTTC.

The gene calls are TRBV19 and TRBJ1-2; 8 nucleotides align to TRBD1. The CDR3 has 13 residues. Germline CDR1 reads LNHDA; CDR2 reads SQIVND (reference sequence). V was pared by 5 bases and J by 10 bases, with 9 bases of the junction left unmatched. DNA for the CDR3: TGTGCCAGTAGTGCCGCCAAACAGGGGGACTACACCTTC. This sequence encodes CASSAAKQGDYTF.

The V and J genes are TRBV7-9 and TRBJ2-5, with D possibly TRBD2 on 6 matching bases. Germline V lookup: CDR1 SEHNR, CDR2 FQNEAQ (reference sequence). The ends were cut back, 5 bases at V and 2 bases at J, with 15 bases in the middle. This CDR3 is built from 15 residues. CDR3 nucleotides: TGTGCCAGCAGCCCTCCCCTGGACTATCAAGAGACCCAGTACTTC. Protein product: CASSPPLDYQETQYF.

CDR3 loop: CASRGRDGEQFF. CDR3 coding DNA: TGTGCCAGCAGGGGCAGGGACGGTGAGCAGTTCTTC. V gene TRBV12-3 or TRBV12-4 combines with J gene TRBJ2-1; either TRBD1 or TRBD2 may fit D (5 bases each). The V gene lost 6 bases and the J gene lost 9 bases, with 12 bases spanning the gap. This CDR3 contains 12 residues.

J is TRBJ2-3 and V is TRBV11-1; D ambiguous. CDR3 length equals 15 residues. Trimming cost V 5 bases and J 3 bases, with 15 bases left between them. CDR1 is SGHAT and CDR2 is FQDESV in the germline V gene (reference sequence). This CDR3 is CASSQTWARTDTQYF. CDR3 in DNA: TGTGCCAGCAGCCAGACCTGGGCGCGAACAGATACGCAGTATTTT.

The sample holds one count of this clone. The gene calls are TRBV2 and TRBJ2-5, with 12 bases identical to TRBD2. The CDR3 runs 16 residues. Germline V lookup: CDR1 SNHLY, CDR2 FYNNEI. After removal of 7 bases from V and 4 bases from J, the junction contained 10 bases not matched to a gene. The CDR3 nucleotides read TGTGCCAGCAAGAGGACTAGCGGGACGTCGCGAGAGACCCAGTACTTC. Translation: CASKRTSGTSRETQYF.

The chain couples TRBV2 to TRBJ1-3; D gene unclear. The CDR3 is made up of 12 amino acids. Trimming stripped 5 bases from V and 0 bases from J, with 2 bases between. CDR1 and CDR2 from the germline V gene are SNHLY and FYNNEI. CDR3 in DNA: TGTGCCAGCAGTCTCTCTGGAAACACCATATATTTT. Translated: CASSLSGNTIYF.

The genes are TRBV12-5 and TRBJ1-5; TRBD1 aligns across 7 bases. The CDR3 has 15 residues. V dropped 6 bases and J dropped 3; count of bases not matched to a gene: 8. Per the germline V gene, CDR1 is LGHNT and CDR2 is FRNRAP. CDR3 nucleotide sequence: TGTGCTAGTGGAGCGACAGGGAGCCTCAATCAGCCCCAGCATTTT. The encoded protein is CASGATGSLNQPQHF.

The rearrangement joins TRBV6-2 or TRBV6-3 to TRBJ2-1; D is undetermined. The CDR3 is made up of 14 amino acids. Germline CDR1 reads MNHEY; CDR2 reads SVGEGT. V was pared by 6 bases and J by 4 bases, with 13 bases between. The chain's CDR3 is CASSSYLEYNEQFF. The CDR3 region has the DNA TGTGCCAGCAGCTCTTATCTAGAGTACAATGAGCAGTTCTTC.

The CDR3 reads CASSLNTGDNYGYTF. In DNA, the CDR3 is TGTGCCAGCTCACTGAATACAGGGGATAACTATGGCTACACCTTC. This rearrangement joins TRBV18 to TRBJ1-2; 7 bases are a match to TRBD1. CDR3 size: 15 residues. Germline V lookup: CDR1 KGHSH, CDR2 LQKENI. The V gene end was trimmed by 4 bases and the J gene end by 1 base; junction bases not matched to a gene: 6.

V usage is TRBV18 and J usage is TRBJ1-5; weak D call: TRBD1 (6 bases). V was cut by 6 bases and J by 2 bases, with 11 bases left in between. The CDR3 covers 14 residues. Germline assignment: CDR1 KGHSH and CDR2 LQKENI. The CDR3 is CASSQNRGNQPQHF. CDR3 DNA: TGTGCCAGCTCGCAAAACAGGGGCAATCAGCCCCAGCATTTT.

DNA of the CDR3: TGTGCCAGCAGCTCGACAGGAGGTGGCTATGGCTACACCTTC. It is translated as CASSSTGGGYGYTF. This rearrangement joins TRBV7-2 to TRBJ1-2; weak D call: TRBD1 (6 bases). The germline CDR1 and CDR2 sequences are SGHTA and FQGNSA. CDR3 length: 14 amino acids. The V and J ends lost 4 bases and 4 bases respectively, with 13 bases between them.

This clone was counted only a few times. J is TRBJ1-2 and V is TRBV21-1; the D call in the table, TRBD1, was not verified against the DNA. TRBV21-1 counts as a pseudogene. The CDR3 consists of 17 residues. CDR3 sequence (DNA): TGTGCCAGCAGCAAGAGGGACAGGGTTCACCTTTTCTATGGCTACACCTTC. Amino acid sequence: CASSKRDRVHLFYGYTF.

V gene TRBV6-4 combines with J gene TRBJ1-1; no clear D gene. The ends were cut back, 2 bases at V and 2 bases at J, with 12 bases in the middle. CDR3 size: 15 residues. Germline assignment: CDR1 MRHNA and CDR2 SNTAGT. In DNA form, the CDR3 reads TGTGCCAGCAGTGACACCAGATGGTTAAACACTGAAGCTTTCTTT. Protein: CASSDTRWLNTEAFF.

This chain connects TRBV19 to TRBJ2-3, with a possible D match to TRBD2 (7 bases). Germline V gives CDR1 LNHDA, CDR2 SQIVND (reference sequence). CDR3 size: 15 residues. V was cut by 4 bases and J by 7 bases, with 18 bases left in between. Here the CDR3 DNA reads TGTGCCAGTAGTAGCTCGGGGGGCCGACGAAATACGCAGTATTTT. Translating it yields CASSSSGGRRNTQYF.

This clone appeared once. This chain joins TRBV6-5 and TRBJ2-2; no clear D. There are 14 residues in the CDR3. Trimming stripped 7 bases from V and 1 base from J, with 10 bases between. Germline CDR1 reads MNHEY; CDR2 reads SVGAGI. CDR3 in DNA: TGTGCCAGCACCTACACACAGAACACCGGGGAGCTGTTTTTT. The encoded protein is CASTYTQNTGELFF.